This T cell receptor (beta chain) was observed in a study of T cell responses to AZD1222 COVID-19 vaccine. V was clipped by 0 bases and J by 0 bases, with 14 bases between them. There are 17 residues in the CDR3. Germline CDR1 is SGHDT and CDR2 is YYEEEE. To note about this clone: The antigen is not known.

Points from the study as a whole: Unmutated regions of variants are reportedly targeted by nearly half of spike-specific TCRs. Baseline testing showed seropositivity in only a handful of AZD1222 recipients.

The data were produced by immunoSEQ multiplex PCR, yet TCRdb's version contains in-frame clones alone and is incomplete. The sample includes some 120,000 clones, 85% to 95% seen only once; the top ten take about 0.86%. The source was peripheral blood, collected on day 0 of AZD1222 vaccination. The rearrangement uses TRBV5-6 and TRBJ2-3; a weak D match, TRBD1 (5 bases). The sequence was collected from an adult in good health. In DNA form, the CDR3 reads TGTGCCAGCAGCTTGGGGACACGGTGGCCAAGCACAGATACGCAGTATTTT. It encodes CASSLGTRWPSTDTQYF.